This TCR beta chain stems from a study of blood T cell repertoires in COVID-19. Per germline, CDR1 SGHVS and CDR2 FNYEAQ. Trimming left V 3 bases short and J 1 base short, with 15 bases between. There are 16 residues in the CDR3. Those enrolled, adults aged 18 to 89 years, came from 20 to 25 US areas. In assigning cohorts, the study relied on participant-reported clinical history. Per the original data handling: How many nucleated cells were present was estimated from reference gene primer amplification. Using immunoSEQ multiplex PCR, the repertoire was profiled, and TCRdb retains in-frame clones only, with some absent. The V and J calls and clone size are taken from that table; D and trimming were inferred from the DNA. The sample comprises over 350,000 clones, 87% of which are singletons, and about 10% rests with the top ten.

The clonotype was recovered from a woman aged 50 to 65 who had recovered from COVID-19. Sequenced sample: PBMCs or T cells enriched from blood (not recorded which). The rearrangement joins TRBV7-6 to TRBJ1-2; D gene uncertain. This chain's CDR3 is CASSFGTGKFNYGYTF. CDR3 DNA: TGTGCCAGCAGCTTTGGAACGGGGAAGTTTAACTATGGCTACACCTTC.